This T cell receptor (beta chain) was obtained from a study of blood T cell repertoires in COVID-19. On the study more broadly: The United States, Italy and Spain provided the acute and convalescent COVID-19 samples. PBMCs, B-cell-depleted T cells, or T cells provided the cDNA or gDNA that made up the material.

Original handling: Quantification of nucleated cells was approximated via reference gene primer amplification. The protocol was immunoSEQ multiplex PCR, while the TCRdb copy is restricted to in-frame clones and leaves out a portion. V and J calls and clone size are copied from that table; D and trimming were computed from the DNA. Found here are under 300,000 clones, 86% of them singletons; the top ten hold roughly 12%. CDR1 is MRHNA and CDR2 is SNTAGT in the germline V gene. Trimming at V came to 4 bases and at J to 7 bases, leaving 11 bases not matched to a gene. The CDR3 has 15 amino acids. The rearrangement links TRBV6-4 to TRBJ1-2; 8 bases agree with TRBD1. The TCR comes from a man older than 75 with acute or convalescent COVID-19. The sample consisted of peripheral blood. The CDR3 spells CASSVTPGQGIGYTF. The CDR3, as DNA: TGTGCCAGCAGTGTAACCCCCGGACAGGGTATTGGCTACACCTTC.